This T cell receptor beta chain comes out of a study of vaccination effects on CD4 cells after COVID-19. The overall study: Samples that were drawn after vaccination came a median of 72 days after the second dose. Findings and limits, study-wide: By a late point after vaccination, infection- and vaccine-induced clones had shrunk markedly through clonal contraction. The study found that only 1 of 255 vaccine-induced clones from healthy vaccinees cross-reacted with common cold coronaviruses.

Points on this clone: Its antigen remains unknown.

Ahead of sequencing, the ViraFEST assay grew antigen-specific CD4+ T cells using viral peptide pools. CD4+ T cell isolation took place after 10 days of culture. Participants got two doses of BNT162b2 or mRNA-1273 vaccine. The study found no prior SARS-CoV-2 infection in the vaccine recipients, who tested negative for nucleocapsid antibodies. Measured with immunoSEQ multiplex PCR; TCRdb has only the in-frame clones, and not every one. Altogether more than 11,000 clones are present, 72% being singletons, with the ten largest covering 9% to 10%. Trimming took 4 bases from V and 5 from J, leaving 17 bases between them. There are 15 residues in the CDR3. Germline V gene lookup returns CDR1 SGHRS and CDR2 YFSETQ.

The sequencing here drew on CD4+ T cells from PBMCs cultured with SARS-CoV-2 spike peptides, taken after COVID-19 vaccination. The V and J genes are TRBV5-1 and TRBJ2-3, with D possibly TRBD2 on 6 matching bases. This TCR was sampled from a human donor who received a COVID-19 vaccine. Written as DNA, the CDR3 is TGCGCCAGCAGCCGCCGGAGGAGGGCGGAAGATACGCAGTATTTT. It is translated as CASSRRRRAEDTQYF.